The rows below give T cell receptor beta chains drawn from one sample of a study of blood T cell repertoires in COVID-19. The table came from immunoSEQ multiplex PCR; TCRdb's copy has only in-frame clones and leaves some out. The table lists some 510,000 clones, roughly 88% of them singletons, with roughly 1.9% in the top ten. The specimen sequenced was PBMCs or T cells enriched from blood (not recorded which). The receptors derive from a woman in her forties who had recovered from COVID-19. CDR3s include the opening cysteine and the closing phenylalanine or tryptophan. Each record gives: V gene, CDR3 length, CDR3 protein.

V gene: TRBV7-9; CDR3 length: 12; CDR3 protein: CASSPIGSEQYF
V gene: TRBV28; CDR3 length: 13; CDR3 protein: CASSAEATYGYTF
V gene: TRBV7-2; CDR3 length: 14; CDR3 protein: CASSLGQGFNEQFF
V gene: TRBV7-8; CDR3 length: 16; CDR3 protein: CASSYTQWPANYGYTF
V gene: TRBV11-3; CDR3 length: 13; CDR3 protein: CASSKDYYNEQFF
V gene: TRBV25-1; CDR3 length: 15; CDR3 protein: CASSDGTGVIGELFF
V gene: TRBV27; CDR3 length: 16; CDR3 protein: CASSLTGQGLTGELFF
V gene: TRBV5-1; CDR3 length: 14; CDR3 protein: CASSLGTQGSPLHF
V gene: TRBV6-1; CDR3 length: 15; CDR3 protein: CASSEAVSGYYEQYF
V gene: TRBV6-2/TRBV6-3; CDR3 length: 16; CDR3 protein: CASSYLAGALYNEQFF
V gene: TRBV19; CDR3 length: 13; CDR3 protein: CASSPRVNTEAFF
V gene: TRBV7-2; CDR3 length: 16; CDR3 protein: CASSSPRGLRNEKLFF
V gene: TRBV6-5; CDR3 length: 14; CDR3 protein: CASSVAPQGYGYTF
V gene: TRBV12-3/TRBV12-4; CDR3 length: 12; CDR3 protein: CASGFTENGYTF
V gene: TRBV27; CDR3 length: 14; CDR3 protein: CASSSTENWTEAFF
V gene: TRBV18; CDR3 length: 17; CDR3 protein: CASSPPMGQGMNTEAFF
V gene: TRBV10-3; CDR3 length: 13; CDR3 protein: CAISGAGTTEAFF
V gene: TRBV10-3; CDR3 length: 16; CDR3 protein: CAISESHATAAYEQYF
V gene: TRBV5-4; CDR3 length: 14; CDR3 protein: CASRSLLSNQPQHF
V gene: TRBV29-1; CDR3 length: 13; CDR3 protein: CSVEGLGRDEQFF
V gene: TRBV7-9; CDR3 length: 19; CDR3 protein: CASSPDRVRKREHTGELFF
V gene: TRBV13; CDR3 length: 13; CDR3 protein: CASSPSMKETQYF
V gene: TRBV7-8; CDR3 length: 16; CDR3 protein: CASSSVLLAGSGEQYF
V gene: TRBV5-6; CDR3 length: 15; CDR3 protein: CASSLVAGGGNTIYF
V gene: TRBV27; CDR3 length: 15; CDR3 protein: CASGGGTGDYNEQFF
V gene: TRBV7-2; CDR3 length: 17; CDR3 protein: CASSSRGYRANTGELFF
V gene: TRBV5-1; CDR3 length: 15; CDR3 protein: CASSFTSGSSNEQFF
V gene: TRBV5-1; CDR3 length: 16; CDR3 protein: CASSSLAGGNTGELFF
V gene: TRBV20-1; CDR3 length: 14; CDR3 protein: CSASSGTNNEKLFF
V gene: TRBV7-9; CDR3 length: 11; CDR3 protein: CASSLAREQFF
V gene: TRBV4-3; CDR3 length: 14; CDR3 protein: CASSPRDYYNEQFF
V gene: TRBV24-1; CDR3 length: 13; CDR3 protein: CATSESGSRGYTF
V gene: TRBV23-1; CDR3 length: 16; CDR3 protein: CASSQNPAGGNTEAFF
V gene: TRBV19; CDR3 length: 15; CDR3 protein: CASSYRTGSTYEQYF
V gene: TRBV13; CDR3 length: 13; CDR3 protein: CASSSESRSRAFF
V gene: TRBV6-5; CDR3 length: 13; CDR3 protein: CASSSGTIYGYTF
V gene: TRBV10-1; CDR3 length: 13; CDR3 protein: CASSTGQGYEQYF
V gene: TRBV29-1; CDR3 length: 14; CDR3 protein: CSVERQGDSTEAFF
V gene: TRBV7-2; CDR3 length: 15; CDR3 protein: CASSLQAPPTDTQYF
V gene: TRBV5-1; CDR3 length: 14; CDR3 protein: CASSLGSELGGYTF
V gene: TRBV6-5; CDR3 length: 15; CDR3 protein: CASSNAGGIGNEQFF
V gene: TRBV7-9; CDR3 length: 15; CDR3 protein: CASSSARRDVYEQYF
V gene: TRBV18; CDR3 length: 16; CDR3 protein: CASSPVVASGSYEQYF
V gene: TRBV24-1; CDR3 length: 16; CDR3 protein: CATSDSLAGGLYEQFF
V gene: TRBV29-1; CDR3 length: 12; CDR3 protein: CSVGDWQYEQYF
V gene: TRBV7-9; CDR3 length: 18; CDR3 protein: CASSLGQGVGEGNTEAFF
V gene: TRBV4-3; CDR3 length: 16; CDR3 protein: CASSQENRGLTGELFF
V gene: TRBV11-2; CDR3 length: 14; CDR3 protein: CASRSLRGERKLFF
V gene: TRBV24-1; CDR3 length: 15; CDR3 protein: CATSDTGTGSNIQYF
V gene: TRBV13; CDR3 length: 19; CDR3 protein: CASSSRLTSGPSSYNEQFF
V gene: TRBV10-3; CDR3 length: 13; CDR3 protein: CAISAGDHQPQHF
V gene: TRBV7-9; CDR3 length: 11; CDR3 protein: CASSPTELAFF
V gene: TRBV27; CDR3 length: 14; CDR3 protein: CASSFRRGGGEAFF
V gene: TRBV24-1; CDR3 length: 16; CDR3 protein: CATSDPTSGRAYEQYF
V gene: TRBV5-4; CDR3 length: 16; CDR3 protein: CASSRSGGQGDYGYTF